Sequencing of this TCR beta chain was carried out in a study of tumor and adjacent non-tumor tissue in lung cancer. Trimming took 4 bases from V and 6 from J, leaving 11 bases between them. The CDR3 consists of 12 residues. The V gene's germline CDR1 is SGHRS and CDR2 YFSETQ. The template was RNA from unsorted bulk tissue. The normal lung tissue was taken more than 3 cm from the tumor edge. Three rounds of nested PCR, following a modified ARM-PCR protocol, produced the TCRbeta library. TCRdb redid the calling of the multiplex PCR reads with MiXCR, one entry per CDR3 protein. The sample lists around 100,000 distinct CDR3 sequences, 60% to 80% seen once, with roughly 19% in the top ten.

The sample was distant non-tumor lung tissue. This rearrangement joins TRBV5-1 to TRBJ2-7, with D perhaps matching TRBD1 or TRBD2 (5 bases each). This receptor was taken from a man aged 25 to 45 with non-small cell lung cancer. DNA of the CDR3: TGCGCCAGCAGCCCCTTTGGGGGCGAGCAGTACTTC. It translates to CASSPFGGEQYF.